Only a few counts were recorded for the clone carrying this T cell receptor beta chain. As yet, its antigen is unknown. These data originate in a study of Ad26.COV2.S vaccination and SARS-CoV-2 variants. Points from the study as a whole: Vaccine and placebo recipients had similar non-spike TCR breadth.

Using immunoSEQ multiplex PCR, the repertoire was profiled, and TCRdb retains in-frame clones only, with some absent. Among fewer than 900,000 clones listed, roughly 90% were seen once. As for treatment: about 20 received Ad26.COV2.S at low or high dose, single or two shots; 5 received placebo; per-sample allocation not given. Sampling happened 63 days after the first vaccine or placebo injection. From germline, CDR1 is MNHNY and CDR2 SVGAGI (reference sequence). The CDR3 totals 13 residues. Trimming pared 5 bases from V and 3 bases from J, leaving 11 bases between. The sample in question was peripheral blood, obtained in a trial of Ad26.COV2.S vaccine versus placebo. This TCR was recovered from a person aged 18-65 years who received the Ad26.COV2.S COVID-19 vaccine or a placebo. This chain connects TRBV6-6 to TRBJ2-7; D may correspond to TRBD1 or TRBD2 (5 bases each). In nucleotides, the CDR3 is TGTGCCAGCAGTCATAAGAGGGGCTACGAGCAGTACTTC. Its protein is CASSHKRGYEQYF.